The rows below give T cell receptor beta chains drawn from one sample of a study of neurological immune-mediated disorders. TCRdb fed the 5' RACE reads into MiXCR, producing one record per CDR3 protein. In the table there are 15,000 to 20,000 distinct CDR3 sequences, around a quarter of which are singletons. The sequencing sample was made of PBMCs. These receptors were obtained from a man aged 50-60 years with HTLV-1-associated myelopathy (HAM/TSP). CDR3s include the opening cysteine and the closing phenylalanine or tryptophan. A D gene is named only where the DNA matches it firmly. The size entry is marked missing in some rows and otherwise reads once, few, many or a size class.

few,TRBJ2-7,TRBD1,TRBV20-1,CSARGEVQGASEQYF,TGCAGTGCTAGAGGGGAGGTACAGGGGGCGAGCGAGCAGTACTTC
many,TRBJ2-5,.,TRBV20-1,CSARPGGETQYF,TGCAGTGCTAGGCCCGGAGGGGAGACCCAGTACTTC
.,TRBJ1-6,.,TRBV7-2,CASSPSLLSSYNSPLHF,TGTGCCAGCAGCCCTAGCCTACTGAGCTCCTATAATTCACCCCTCCACTTT
.,TRBJ2-7,.,TRBV20-1,CSAIGPHTPEQYF,TGCAGTGCTATCGGCCCCCACACCCCCGAGCAGTACTTC
few,TRBJ1-2,.,TRBV7-2,CASSLGQTYGYTF,TGTGCCAGCAGCTTAGGACAGACTTATGGCTACACCTTC
few,TRBJ1-6,.,TRBV12-3/TRBV12-4,CASSFGKRGSPLHF,TGTGCCAGCAGTTTTGGAAAGAGGGGGTCACCCCTCCACTTT
.,TRBJ1-1,.,TRBV25-1,CASSDRRSAFF,TGTGCCAGCAGCGACAGGCGGAGCGCTTTCTTT
.,TRBJ2-3,TRBD2,TRBV4-2,CASSQAGGPDTQYF,TGTGCCAGCAGCCAAGCGGGAGGGCCAGATACGCAGTATTTT
.,TRBJ2-1,.,TRBV11-3,CASSSGQRNEQFF,TGTGCCAGCAGCTCAGGACAGAGGAATGAGCAGTTCTTC
.,TRBJ1-2,TRBD1,TRBV6-6,CASSSGTGHGYTF,TGTGCCAGCAGTTCCGGGACAGGGCATGGCTACACCTTC
.,TRBJ2-3,.,TRBV9,CASSVVPSTDTQYF,TGTGCCAGCAGCGTAGTCCCTAGCACAGATACGCAGTATTTT
.,TRBJ2-7,TRBD1,TRBV6-5,CASSHHRTGGGYEQYF,TGTGCCAGCAGTCACCACCGGACAGGGGGCGGATACGAGCAGTACTTC
.,TRBJ1-3,.,TRBV6-5,CASTTPPGNGNTIYF,TGTGCCAGCACCACACCTCCCGGCAATGGAAACACCATATATTTT
few,TRBJ2-3,TRBD2,TRBV5-1,CASSAAKAGEAYNTQYF,TGCGCCAGCAGCGCTGCCAAAGCGGGGGAGGCCTATAATACGCAGTATTTT
.,TRBJ2-5,.,TRBV20-1,CSALQETQYF,TGCAGTGCCCTTCAAGAGACCCAGTACTTC
.,TRBJ2-7,.,TRBV7-8,CASRPDRQHEQYF,TGTGCCAGCAGACCCGACAGGCAACACGAGCAGTACTTC